One and the same sample provided the 19 T cell receptor beta chains below, sequenced in a study of blood T cell repertoires in COVID-19. Clones were read by immunoSEQ multiplex PCR, and TCRdb kept only the in-frame ones, dropping some. Of 80,000 to 90,000 clones in the sample, around 83% were seen once. The specimen was peripheral blood. The source of these receptors is a woman in her 70s with acute or convalescent COVID-19.

This sequence joins TRBV19 and TRBJ2-1, with 12 bases fitting TRBD2. Germline assignment: CDR1 LNHDA and CDR2 SQIVND (reference sequence). The CDR3 runs 16 residues. Losses at the gene ends were 5 bases for V and 8 bases for J; bases not matched to a gene: 10. The CDR3 sequence is CASSLSSGRARDEQFF. Here the CDR3 DNA reads TGTGCCAGTAGTTTATCTAGCGGGAGGGCCAGGGATGAGCAGTTCTTC.

V usage is TRBV18 and J usage is TRBJ1-2, with no clear D. From germline, CDR1 is KGHSH and CDR2 LQKENI. V gave up 6 bases and J gave up 8 bases, with 16 bases separating them. This CDR3 contains 13 residues. This CDR3 is CASSLLSGFGYTF. The CDR3 DNA sequence: TGTGCCAGCTCCCTTCTCTCGGGGTTCGGCTACACCTTC.

This rearrangement joins TRBV18 to TRBJ2-3; possible D gene TRBD2, 6 bases. Germline CDR1 KGHSH, CDR2 LQKENI. V was cut by 4 bases and J by 0 bases, with 11 bases left in between. The CDR3 runs to 15 residues. In DNA, the CDR3 is TGTGCCAGCTCACGTCGTGCGGGGAGCACAGATACGCAGTATTTT. Translated, it gives CASSRRAGSTDTQYF.

This clone showed up just once. This chain uses TRBV10-3 with TRBJ2-5, with D tentatively TRBD2 (6 bases). Trimming took off 4 bases at V and 1 base at J, with 10 bases between the two ends. Germline CDR1 reads ENHRY; CDR2 reads SYGVKD. This CDR3 region has 14 residues. CDR3: CAISVGGAQETQYF. The CDR3 DNA reads TGTGCCATCAGTGTTGGAGGGGCCCAAGAGACCCAGTACTTC.

V is TRBV6-1 and J is TRBJ1-1, with a tentative D call TRBD1 (6 bases). Deletions cut 2 bases from V and 1 base from J, with 14 bases between. Germline V gene data show CDR1 as MNHNS and CDR2 as SASEGT. The CDR3 is made up of 16 amino acids. CDR3 region: CASSEPGAPSNTEAFF. Here the CDR3 DNA reads TGTGCCAGCAGTGAACCAGGGGCCCCATCGAACACTGAAGCTTTCTTT.

The chain recombines TRBV2 with TRBJ2-6; D unresolved. The CDR3 sequence is 15 residues long. Germline V lookup: CDR1 SNHLY, CDR2 FYNNEI. Trimming removed 6 bases at V and 0 bases at J, with 9 bases between. The DNA for the CDR3 is TGTGCCAGCAGGGAGACTCGCTCTGGGGCCAACGTCCTGACTTTC. The encoded protein is CASRETRSGANVLTF.

The chain employs TRBV23-1 and TRBJ2-1, with 8 bases matching TRBD1. TRBV23-1 counts as an open reading frame of uncertain function. This CDR3 spans 17 amino acids. Trimming removed 7 bases from V and 5 bases from J; junction bases left unmatched: 16. CDR3 in DNA: TGCGCCAGCACCCTCCACCCGAGACAGGGGTTCGACAATGAGCAGTTCTTC. Protein sequence: CASTLHPRQGFDNEQFF.

This clone was counted once. The chain links TRBV19 to TRBJ1-5; 8 nucleotides align to TRBD1. Germline assignment: CDR1 LNHDA and CDR2 SQIVND (reference sequence). CDR3 length: 14 amino acids. V was pared by 5 bases and J by 7 bases, with 7 bases of the junction left unmatched. DNA of the CDR3: TGTGCCAGTAGTCCGGACAGGGAAAGGCAGCCCCAGCATTTT. This gives the protein CASSPDRERQPQHF.

Only one count was recorded for this clone. As DNA, the CDR3 is TGTGCCAGCAGGCCCGAGCGTTACTATGGCTACACCTTC. Protein: CASRPERYYGYTF. The V and J genes are TRBV28 and TRBJ1-2; the D is unclear. This CDR3 comprises 13 residues. Trimming stripped 6 bases from V and 3 bases from J, with 11 bases between. Germline-derived CDR1 and CDR2 are MDHEN and SYDVKM.

This sequence joins TRBV25-1 and TRBJ2-3; weak D call: TRBD2 (7 bases). Germline-derived CDR1 and CDR2 are MGHDK and SYGVNS. CDR3 length: 15 amino acids. Trimming removed 3 bases at V and 8 bases at J, with 18 bases between. The CDR3 DNA sequence: TGTGCCAGCAGTGATCTAGGTAGGGGGGGCAGTACGCAGTATTTT. Translating gives CASSDLGRGGSTQYF.

The chain couples TRBV28 to TRBJ1-1; tentative D call: TRBD1 (6 bases). CDR3 size: 16 residues. The V and J ends lost 4 bases and 4 bases respectively, with 19 bases between them. Germline V lookup: CDR1 MDHEN, CDR2 SYDVKM. CDR3 amino acids: CASSYDRRSLRTEAFF. CDR3 nucleotide sequence: TGTGCCAGCAGTTACGACAGGAGATCTCTCCGCACTGAAGCTTTCTTT.

The chain links TRBV9 to TRBJ2-5; 8 bases are shared with TRBD1. CDR1 SGDLS and CDR2 YYNGEE come from the germline V gene. The CDR3 is 16 amino acids. The ends lost 0 bases at V and 3 bases at J; junction bases unmatched: 7. CDR3 sequence (DNA): TGTGCCAGCAGCGTAGCACCGACAGGGGCTGAAGAGACCCAGTACTTC. It codes for CASSVAPTGAEETQYF.

The chain uses TRBV6-1 and TRBJ1-5; D uncertain. V was shortened by 2 bases and J by 6 bases, with 8 bases between the two germline ends. Germline V lookup: CDR1 MNHNS, CDR2 SASEGT. This CDR3 has 13 residues. CDR3 in amino acids: CASSEPTGQPQHF. CDR3 bases: TGTGCCAGCAGTGAACCCACGGGTCAGCCCCAGCATTTT.

V usage is TRBV12-3 or TRBV12-4 and J usage is TRBJ1-2; D is unclear. This CDR3 is built from 13 residues. The V gene lost 6 bases and the J gene lost 8 bases, with 16 bases spanning the gap. The CDR3 region is CASSYQEFRGYTF. The CDR3 DNA sequence: TGTGCCAGCAGCTACCAGGAATTTAGGGGCTACACCTTC.

V and J are TRBV11-2 and TRBJ2-5, with 7 bases matching TRBD2. Germline V lookup: CDR1 SGHAT, CDR2 FQNNGV. The CDR3 has 13 residues. The junction had 6 bases not matched to a gene; V was cut back by 5 bases and J by 6 bases. The CDR3 DNA reads TGTGCCAGCAGCGCACCGGGGGGACAGACCCAGTACTTC. This encodes CASSAPGGQTQYF.

The J gene is TRBJ2-7, the V gene TRBV6-5; possibly TRBD2 for D (6 bases). CDR1 and CDR2 (germline): MNHEY, SVGAGI. Trimming pared 1 base from V and 1 base from J, leaving 14 bases between. This CDR3 is 16 amino acids long. Here the CDR3 reads CASSYYRDLRSYEQYF. For the CDR3, the DNA is TGTGCCAGCAGTTACTACCGGGACTTGCGGTCCTACGAGCAGTACTTC.

This rearrangement joins TRBV3-1 (or the pseudogene TRBV3-2) to TRBJ2-7; 8 bases are a match to TRBD2. The CDR3 has 15 residues. With 4 bases clipped from V and 0 bases from J, the junction kept 5 bases outside the gene matches. Germline lookup yields CDR1 LGHDT and CDR2 YNNKEL (reference sequence). The CDR3 is CASSLLAGNSYEQYF. DNA of the CDR3: TGTGCCAGCAGCCTTTTAGCGGGAAACTCCTACGAGCAGTACTTC.

The V gene is TRBV30, the J gene TRBJ2-5; possible D gene TRBD2, 5 bases. Trimming removed 0 bases from V and 0 bases from J, with 14 bases in between. CDR3 length: 16 residues. Germline V lookup: CDR1 GTSNPN, CDR2 SVGIG (reference sequence). CDR3 DNA: TGTGCCTGGAGTGTACTTTTAGCGTCGTACCAAGAGACCCAGTACTTC. Residues: CAWSVLLASYQETQYF.

The chain links TRBV28 to TRBJ1-2; TRBD1 matches at 9 bases. From germline, CDR1 is MDHEN and CDR2 SYDVKM. V shed 8 bases, J shed 8 bases, and the junction held 12 bases outside the gene matches. The CDR3 extends over 14 amino acids. DNA of the CDR3: TGTGCCAGCGGGGTTAGGACAGGGGTTCGCGGCTACACCTTC. The encoded protein is CASGVRTGVRGYTF.